Each of the 21 T cell receptor beta chains below was sequenced from the same sample in a study of T cell responses to AZD1222 COVID-19 vaccine. Profiling relied on immunoSEQ multiplex PCR, and the TCRdb table lists in-frame clones only, not all of them. This sample has 150,000 to 200,000 clones; about 90% occur once, and the top ten carry about 3%. The source material was peripheral blood, sampled on day 0 of AZD1222 vaccination. The receptors come from an adult in good health.

This chain uses TRBV28 with TRBJ2-2; D gene uncertain. Between the trimmed V and J ends, which lost 2 bases and 6 bases, there was a span of 7 bases. The CDR3 length is 13 residues. CDR1 and CDR2 (germline): MDHEN, SYDVKM. CDR3 loop: CASSLGVPGELFF. The CDR3 DNA reads as TGTGCCAGCAGTTTAGGGGTTCCCGGGGAGCTGTTTTTT.

The chain recombines TRBV30 with TRBJ2-3; D not resolved. The CDR3 is 12 residues long. CDR1 and CDR2 from the germline V gene are GTSNPN and SVGIG (reference sequence). V gave up 0 bases and J gave up 2 bases, with 3 bases separating them. The CDR3 region has the DNA TGTGCCTGGAGTGTAGCCACAGATACGCAGTATTTT. As protein: CAWSVATDTQYF.

The chain links TRBV3-1 (or the pseudogene TRBV3-2) to TRBJ1-4; no clear D. V lost 4 bases and J lost 4, with 16 bases in between. Per the germline V gene, CDR1 is LGHDT and CDR2 is YNNKEL (reference sequence). This CDR3 has 16 amino acids. CDR3 bases: TGTGCCAGCAGCCTTAAGGCGGGAACAGTTAATGAAAAACTGTTTTTT. Residues: CASSLKAGTVNEKLFF.

This chain connects TRBV19 to TRBJ2-1; 9 bases map to TRBD2. This CDR3 region has 15 residues. V was clipped by 4 bases and J by 8 bases; unmatched bases: 9. In germline, CDR1 is LNHDA, CDR2 SQIVND (reference sequence). CDR3 coding DNA: TGTGCCAGTAGTACCCAAGCGGGAGGTCGTCATGAGCAGTTCTTC. Translating it yields CASSTQAGGRHEQFF.

Worth noting for this clone: Other DNA sequences in the same sample also yield this CDR3. V is TRBV18 and J is TRBJ1-1; D not resolved. V shed 3 bases and J shed 1 base, with 9 bases lying between them. CDR1 is KGHSH and CDR2 is LQKENI in the germline V gene. The CDR3 length is 14 residues. The CDR3 loop is CASSPRSRNTEAFF. DNA for the CDR3: TGTGCCAGCTCACCCCGGTCGAGGAACACTGAAGCTTTCTTT.

The V call is TRBV7-2, the J call TRBJ2-1; the match to TRBD2 covers 10 bases. After removal of 6 bases from V and 3 bases from J, the junction contained 2 bases not matched to a gene. The CDR3 runs 14 residues. Germline-derived CDR1 and CDR2 are SGHTA and FQGNSA. The CDR3 DNA sequence: TGTGCCAGCAGGCTAGCGGGAGACTACAATGAGCAGTTCTTC. Protein product: CASRLAGDYNEQFF. Together with reference TRBV7-2 and TRBJ2-1, the CDR3 gives the full variable domain: GAGVSQSPSNKVTEKGKDVELRCDPISGHTALYWYRQSLGQGLEFLIYFQGNSAPDKSGLPSDRFSAERTGGSVSTLTIQRTQQEDSAVYLCASRLAGDYNEQFFGPGTRLTVL.

The chain joins TRBV2 to TRBJ2-3; 11 bases fit TRBD2. Germline V CDR1 and CDR2: SNHLY, FYNNEI. The J segment lost 4 bases and the V segment lost 9 bases, leaving 6 bases of the junction unmatched. The CDR3 spans 14 residues. CDR3: CARSSGRKADTQYF. CDR3 nucleotides: TGTGCCAGATCTAGCGGGAGGAAAGCAGATACGCAGTATTTT.

V is TRBV24-1 and J is TRBJ2-2; TRBD2 matches 7 bases. V shed 6 bases and J 2 bases; nucleotides not matched to a gene: 5. This CDR3 is built from 15 residues. CDR1 is KGHDR and CDR2 is SFDVKD in the germline V gene. Here the CDR3 reads CATSPPGGNTGELFF. The CDR3 DNA sequence: TGTGCCACCAGTCCCCCGGGAGGTAACACCGGGGAGCTGTTTTTT.

The gene calls are TRBV27 and TRBJ2-2, with D maybe TRBD1 (5 bases). This CDR3 spans 14 amino acids. CDR1 is MNHEY, CDR2 SMNVEV, per germline (reference sequence). Trimming pared 5 bases from V and 3 bases from J, leaving 10 bases between. CDR3 region: CASSDRHYTGELFF. CDR3 DNA sequence: TGTGCCAGCAGTGACAGACATTACACCGGGGAGCTGTTTTTT.

The chain is built from TRBV9 and TRBJ1-1; D not resolved. V lost 4 bases to trimming and J lost 6 bases, with 13 bases between them. The CDR3 length is 13 residues. Per the germline V gene, CDR1 is SGDLS and CDR2 is YYNGEE. CDR3 in amino acids: CASSTPGGPEAFF. Written as DNA, the CDR3 is TGTGCCAGCAGCACCCCCGGAGGCCCTGAAGCTTTCTTT. Drawing the rest from reference TRBV9 and TRBJ1-1, the complete variable domain is DSGVTQTPKHLITATGQRVTLRCSPRSGDLSVYWYQQSLDQGLQFLIQYYNGEERAKGNILERFSAQQFPDLHSELNLSSLELGDSALYFCASSTPGGPEAFFGQGTRLTVV.

CDR3 nucleotides: TGTGCCAGCAGCAAATATACCGGGACTAGCGGAGACAATGAGCAGTTCTTC. Translating gives CASSKYTGTSGDNEQFF. The chain uses TRBV21-1 and TRBJ2-1; TRBD2 is the table's D call and was not checked against the DNA. TRBV21-1 has pseudogene status. The CDR3 is 17 residues long.

The V gene is TRBV11-2, the J gene TRBJ2-1; 8 positions match TRBD2. This CDR3 is 13 amino acids long. V dropped 7 bases and J dropped 9; count of bases not matched to a gene: 8. Germline CDR1 is SGHAT and CDR2 is FQNNGV. The DNA of the CDR3 is TGTGCCAGCAAGACGGGAGGGCCAGGTGAGCAGTTCTTC. Its translation: CASKTGGPGEQFF.

This chain uses TRBV2 with TRBJ2-5; D possibly corresponds to TRBD1 (6 bases). The ends were cut back, 8 bases at V and 3 bases at J, with 16 bases in the middle. The germline gives CDR1 SNHLY, CDR2 FYNNEI. There are 14 residues in the CDR3. CDR3: CASLPEGTKETQYF. Written as DNA, the CDR3 is TGTGCCAGCCTGCCTGAGGGGACAAAAGAGACCCAGTACTTC. The variable domain in full, with the rest retrieved from reference TRBV2 and TRBJ2-5, is EPEVTQTPSHQVTQMGQEVILRCVPISNHLYFYWYRQILGQKVEFLVSFYNNEISEKSEIFDDQFSVERPDGSNFTLKIRSTKLEDSAMYFCASLPEGTKETQYFGPGTRLLVL.

V is TRBV3-1 (or the pseudogene TRBV3-2) and J is TRBJ2-5; no clear D. The CDR3 length is 13 residues. CDR1 and CDR2 (germline): LGHDT, YNNKEL (reference sequence). V was cut by 4 bases and J by 3 bases, with 9 bases left in between. CDR3 loop: CASSPSREETQYF. DNA for the CDR3: TGTGCCAGCAGCCCATCCCGAGAAGAGACCCAGTACTTC.

The chain combines TRBV5-4 with TRBJ1-4, with 9 positions matching TRBD1. The germline V gene encodes CDR1 SGHNT and CDR2 YYREEE (reference sequence). V was clipped by 5 bases and J by 7 bases; unmatched bases: 3. The CDR3 sequence is 13 residues long. CDR3 protein: CASSRDRVEKLFF. The CDR3 nucleotides are TGTGCCAGCAGTAGGGACAGGGTTGAAAAACTGTTTTTT.

The chain uses TRBV7-2 and TRBJ1-4; D is unclear. The CDR3 is made up of 12 amino acids. Germline V gene lookup returns CDR1 SGHTA and CDR2 FQGNSA. With 3 bases removed from V and 9 bases from J, the gap between germline ends came to 8 bases. The CDR3 is CASSFQAQKLFF. DNA of the CDR3: TGTGCCAGCAGCTTCCAGGCCCAAAAACTGTTTTTT.

This chain joins TRBV11-2 and TRBJ2-1; D unclear. V was cut by 1 base and J by 13 bases, with 17 bases left in between. This CDR3 region has 14 residues. The V gene's germline CDR1 is SGHAT and CDR2 FQNNGV. The CDR3 DNA follows: TGTGCCAGCAGCTTAGCCCCAGACGCGGATTCCCAGTTCTTC. It yields the protein CASSLAPDADSQFF.

This rearrangement joins TRBV28 to TRBJ2-2; TRBD2 aligns across 7 bases. Germline V gene data show CDR1 as MDHEN and CDR2 as SYDVKM. The CDR3 runs to 15 residues. Losses at the gene ends were 6 bases for V and 5 bases for J; bases not matched to a gene: 9. CDR3 bases: TGTGCCAGCAGCAACATCAGGGAGGGGACCGGGGAGCTGTTTTTT. Its protein product is CASSNIREGTGELFF.

The V gene is TRBV5-4, the J gene TRBJ2-7; weak D call: TRBD1 (10 bases). V dropped 4 bases and J dropped 4 bases, with 24 bases sitting between them. Germline CDR1 is SGHNT and CDR2 is YYREEE (reference sequence). This CDR3 has 17 residues. The CDR3 DNA reads as TGTGCCAGCAGCCCCCGACAGGGGGCTAGCGGGAATTACGAGCAGTACTTC. Amino acid sequence: CASSPRQGASGNYEQYF. Looking up the rest from reference TRBV5-4 and TRBJ2-7 gives the full variable domain: ETGVTQSPTHLIKTRGQQVTLRCSSQSGHNTVSWYQQALGQGPQFIFQYYREEENGRGNFPPRFSGLQFPNYSSELNVNALELDDSALYLCASSPRQGASGNYEQYFGPGTRLTVT.

The chain is built from TRBV27 and TRBJ2-5; D gene uncertain. V was trimmed by 5 bases and J by 1 base, leaving 11 bases between them. This CDR3 has 14 residues. CDR1 is MNHEY, CDR2 SMNVEV, per germline (reference sequence). The CDR3 loop is CASSPRTPQETQYF. CDR3 nucleotides: TGTGCCAGCAGTCCAAGGACCCCCCAAGAGACCCAGTACTTC.

This clone was seen only once. The chain couples TRBV19 to TRBJ1-2; D is ambiguous. Germline values: CDR1 LNHDA, CDR2 SQIVND (reference sequence). This CDR3 contains 16 residues. V dropped 5 bases and J dropped 4 bases, with 20 bases sitting between them. CDR3: CASSANRAKRTYGYTF. CDR3 nucleotide sequence: TGTGCCAGTAGTGCAAACCGGGCAAAGAGGACCTATGGCTACACCTTC.